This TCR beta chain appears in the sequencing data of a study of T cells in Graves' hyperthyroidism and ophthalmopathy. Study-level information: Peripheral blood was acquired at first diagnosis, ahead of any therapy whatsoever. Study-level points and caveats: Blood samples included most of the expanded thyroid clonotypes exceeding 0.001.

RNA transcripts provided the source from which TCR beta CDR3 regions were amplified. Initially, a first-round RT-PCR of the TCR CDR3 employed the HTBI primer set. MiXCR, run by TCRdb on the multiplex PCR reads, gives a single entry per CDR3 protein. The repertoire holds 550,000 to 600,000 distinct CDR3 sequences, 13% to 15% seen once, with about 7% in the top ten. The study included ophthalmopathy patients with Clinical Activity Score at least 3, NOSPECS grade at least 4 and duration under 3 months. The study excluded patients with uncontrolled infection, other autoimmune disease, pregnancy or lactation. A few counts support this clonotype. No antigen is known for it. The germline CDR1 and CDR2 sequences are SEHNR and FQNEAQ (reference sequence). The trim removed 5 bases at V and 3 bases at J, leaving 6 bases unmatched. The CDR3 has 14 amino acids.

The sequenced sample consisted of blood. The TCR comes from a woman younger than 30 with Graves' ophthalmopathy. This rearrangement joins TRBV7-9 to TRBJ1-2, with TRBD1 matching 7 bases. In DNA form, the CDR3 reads TGTGCCAGCAGCCCTTTCGACAGGGACTATGGCTACACCTTC. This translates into CASSPFDRDYGYTF.